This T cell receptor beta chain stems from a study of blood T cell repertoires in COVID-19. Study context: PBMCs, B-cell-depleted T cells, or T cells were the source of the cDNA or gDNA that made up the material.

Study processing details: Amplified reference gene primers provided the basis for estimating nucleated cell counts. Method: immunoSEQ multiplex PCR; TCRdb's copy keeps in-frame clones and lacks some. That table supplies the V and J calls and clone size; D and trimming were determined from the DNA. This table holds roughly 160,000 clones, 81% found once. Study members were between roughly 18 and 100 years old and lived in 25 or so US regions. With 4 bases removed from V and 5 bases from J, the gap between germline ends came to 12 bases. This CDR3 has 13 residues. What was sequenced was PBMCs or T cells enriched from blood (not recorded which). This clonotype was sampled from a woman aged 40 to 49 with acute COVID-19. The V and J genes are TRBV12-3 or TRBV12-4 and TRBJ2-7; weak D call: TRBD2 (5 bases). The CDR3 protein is CASSYLEGNEQYF. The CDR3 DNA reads TGTGCCAGCAGTTACCTCGAGGGTAACGAGCAGTACTTC.